The subject of this entry is one TCR beta chain. The data originate from a study of shared clonotypes between healthy human individuals. Here immunoSEQ multiplex PCR was the method, and the copy in TCRdb shows in-frame clones only, minus some. The table records some 1,600,000 clones, approximately 98% of them present only once. The TCR originated in a man younger than 45 in good health. The sequenced material came from naive CD4+ T cells sorted from blood. Subset reported: CD45RA+ positively selected.

CDR3 region: CASSLASGVGYTF. The CDR3 coding sequence is TGCGCCAGCAGCTTGGCCTCCGGGGTCGGCTACACCTTC. The J gene is TRBJ1-2, the V gene TRBV5-1, with no clear D. V lost 0 bases, J lost 8 bases, and 11 bases lay in between. The CDR3 runs to 13 residues. Germline lookup yields CDR1 SGHRS and CDR2 YFSETQ.